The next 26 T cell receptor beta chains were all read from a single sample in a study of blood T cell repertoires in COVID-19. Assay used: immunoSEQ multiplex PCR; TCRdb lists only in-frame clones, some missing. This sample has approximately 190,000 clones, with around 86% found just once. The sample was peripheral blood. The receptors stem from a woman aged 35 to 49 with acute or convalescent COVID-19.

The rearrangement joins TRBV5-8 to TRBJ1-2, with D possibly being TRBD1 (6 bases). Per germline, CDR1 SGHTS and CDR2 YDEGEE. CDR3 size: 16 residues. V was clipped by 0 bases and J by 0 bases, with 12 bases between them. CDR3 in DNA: TGTGCCAGCAGCTTGGAACAGGGACCGACTAACTATGGCTACACCTTC. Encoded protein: CASSLEQGPTNYGYTF.

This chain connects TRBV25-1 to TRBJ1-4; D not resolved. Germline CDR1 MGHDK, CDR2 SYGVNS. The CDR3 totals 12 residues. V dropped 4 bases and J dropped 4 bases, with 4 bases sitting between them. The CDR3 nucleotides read TGTGCCAGCAGTGTTAGTAATGAAAAACTGTTTTTT. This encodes CASSVSNEKLFF. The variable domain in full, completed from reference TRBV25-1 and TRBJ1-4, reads EADIYQTPRYLVIGTGKKITLECSQTMGHDKMYWYQQDPGMELHLIHYSYGVNSTEKGDLSSESTVSRIRTEHFPLTLESARPSHTSQYLCASSVSNEKLFFGSGTQLSVL.

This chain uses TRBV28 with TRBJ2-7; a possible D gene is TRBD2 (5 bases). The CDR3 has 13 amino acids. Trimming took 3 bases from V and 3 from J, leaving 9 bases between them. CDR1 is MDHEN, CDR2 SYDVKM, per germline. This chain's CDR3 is CASSFFSDYEQYF. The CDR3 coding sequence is TGTGCCAGCAGTTTTTTTAGCGACTACGAGCAGTACTTC. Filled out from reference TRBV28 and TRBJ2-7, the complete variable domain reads DVKVTQSSRYLVKRTGEKVFLECVQDMDHENMFWYRQDPGLGLRLIYFSYDVKMKEKGDIPEGYSVSREKKERFSLILESASTNQTSMYLCASSFFSDYEQYFGPGTRLTVT.

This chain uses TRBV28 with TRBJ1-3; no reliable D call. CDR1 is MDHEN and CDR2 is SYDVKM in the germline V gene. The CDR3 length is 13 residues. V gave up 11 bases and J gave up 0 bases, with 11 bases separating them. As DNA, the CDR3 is TGTGCCGGAACCGGGAACTCTGGAAACACCATATATTTT. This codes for CAGTGNSGNTIYF.

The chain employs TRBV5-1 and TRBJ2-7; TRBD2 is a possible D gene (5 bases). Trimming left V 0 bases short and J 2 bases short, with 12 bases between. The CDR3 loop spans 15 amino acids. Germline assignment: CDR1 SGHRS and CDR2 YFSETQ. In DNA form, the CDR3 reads TGCGCCAGCAGCTTGGTTGGCGTGGGAGCCTACGAGCAGTACTTC. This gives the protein CASSLVGVGAYEQYF. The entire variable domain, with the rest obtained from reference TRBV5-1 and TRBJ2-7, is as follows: KAGVTQTPRYLIKTRGQQVTLSCSPISGHRSVSWYQQTPGQGLQFLFEYFSETQRNKGNFPGRFSGRQFSNSRSEMNVSTLELGDSALYLCASSLVGVGAYEQYFGPGTRLTVT.

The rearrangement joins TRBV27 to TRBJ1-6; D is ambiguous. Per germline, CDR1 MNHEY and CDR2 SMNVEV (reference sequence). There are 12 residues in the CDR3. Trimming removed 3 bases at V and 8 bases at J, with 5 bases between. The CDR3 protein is CASSFQDSPLHF. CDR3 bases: TGTGCCAGCAGTTTTCAGGATTCACCCCTCCACTTT.

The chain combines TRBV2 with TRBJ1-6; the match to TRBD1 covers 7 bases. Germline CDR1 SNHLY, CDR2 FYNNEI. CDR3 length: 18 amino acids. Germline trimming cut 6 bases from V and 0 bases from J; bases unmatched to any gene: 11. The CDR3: CASSIRTGLSSYNSPLHF. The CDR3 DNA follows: TGTGCCAGCAGCATCCGGACAGGACTGAGCTCCTATAATTCACCCCTCCACTTT. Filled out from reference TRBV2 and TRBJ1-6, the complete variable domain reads EPEVTQTPSHQVTQMGQEVILRCVPISNHLYFYWYRQILGQKVEFLVSFYNNEISEKSEIFDDQFSVERPDGSNFTLKIRSTKLEDSAMYFCASSIRTGLSSYNSPLHFGNGTRLTVT.

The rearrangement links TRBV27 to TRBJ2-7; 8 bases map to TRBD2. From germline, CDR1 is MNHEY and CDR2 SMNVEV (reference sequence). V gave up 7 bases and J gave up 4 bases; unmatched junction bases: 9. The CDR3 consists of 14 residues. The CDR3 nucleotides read TGTGCCAGCACCCCGGGGGGGAAGGTATACGAGCAGTACTTC. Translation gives CASTPGGKVYEQYF.

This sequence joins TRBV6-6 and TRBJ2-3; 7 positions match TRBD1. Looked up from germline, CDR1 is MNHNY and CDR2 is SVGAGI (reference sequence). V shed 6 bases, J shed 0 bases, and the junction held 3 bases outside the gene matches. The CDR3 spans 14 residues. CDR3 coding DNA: TGTGCCAGCAGCTACAGGGGTAGCACAGATACGCAGTATTTT. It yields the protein CASSYRGSTDTQYF.

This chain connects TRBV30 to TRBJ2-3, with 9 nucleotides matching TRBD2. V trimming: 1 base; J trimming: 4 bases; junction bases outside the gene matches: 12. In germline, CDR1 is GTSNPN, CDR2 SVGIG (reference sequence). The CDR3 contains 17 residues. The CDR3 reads CAWSAGMLAGLADTQYF. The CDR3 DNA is TGTGCCTGGAGTGCCGGAATGCTAGCGGGATTGGCAGATACGCAGTATTTT.

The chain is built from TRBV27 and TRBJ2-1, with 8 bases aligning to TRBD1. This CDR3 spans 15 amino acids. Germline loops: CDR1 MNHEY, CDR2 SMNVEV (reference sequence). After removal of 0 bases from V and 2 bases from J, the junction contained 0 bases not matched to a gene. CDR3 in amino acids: CASSLSQGAYNEQFF. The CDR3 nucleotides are TGTGCCAGCAGTTTATCACAGGGGGCCTACAATGAGCAGTTCTTC.

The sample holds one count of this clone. The CDR3 DNA sequence: TGTGCCAGCAGCCAGGGACAGGGAGATCAGCCCCAGCATTTT. Translation gives CASSQGQGDQPQHF. The chain uses TRBV5-4 and TRBJ1-5; 9 positions match TRBD1. V shed 4 bases, J shed 5 bases, and the junction held 4 bases outside the gene matches. The CDR3 has 14 amino acids. The germline gives CDR1 SGHNT, CDR2 YYREEE (reference sequence).

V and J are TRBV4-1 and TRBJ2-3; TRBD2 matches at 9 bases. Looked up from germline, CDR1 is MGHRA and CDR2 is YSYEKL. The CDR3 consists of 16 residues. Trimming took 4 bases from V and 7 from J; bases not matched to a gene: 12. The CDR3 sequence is CASSPLPWRGGNTQYF. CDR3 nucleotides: TGCGCCAGCAGCCCCCTACCTTGGCGGGGGGGGAATACGCAGTATTTT.

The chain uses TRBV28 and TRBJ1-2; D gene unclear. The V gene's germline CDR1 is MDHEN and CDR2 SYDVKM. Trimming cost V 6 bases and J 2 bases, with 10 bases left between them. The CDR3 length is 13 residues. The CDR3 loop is CASRNSQNYGYTF. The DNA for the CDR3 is TGTGCCAGCAGAAACAGCCAGAACTATGGCTACACCTTC.

CDR3 coding DNA: TGTGCCAGCAGCTCACTTGGGGGCTTTGGAGAGCAGTTCTTC. Protein product: CASSSLGGFGEQFF. The J gene is TRBJ2-1, the V gene TRBV11-3; maybe TRBD1 (6 bases). The CDR3 runs to 14 residues. Per germline, CDR1 SGHNT and CDR2 YENEEA. Trimming cost V 4 bases and J 10 bases, with 17 bases left between them.

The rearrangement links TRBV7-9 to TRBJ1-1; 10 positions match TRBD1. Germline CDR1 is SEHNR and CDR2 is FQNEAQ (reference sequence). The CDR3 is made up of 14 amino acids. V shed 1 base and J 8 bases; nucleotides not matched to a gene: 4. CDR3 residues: CASSLVGQGEEAFF. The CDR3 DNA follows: TGTGCCAGCAGCTTAGTCGGACAGGGGGAGGAAGCTTTCTTT.

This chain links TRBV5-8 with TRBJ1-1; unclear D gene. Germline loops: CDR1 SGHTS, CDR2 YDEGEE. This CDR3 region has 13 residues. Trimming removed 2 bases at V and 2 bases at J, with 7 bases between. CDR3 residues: CASSLRRNTEAFF. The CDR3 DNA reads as TGTGCCAGCAGCTTACGTAGAAACACTGAAGCTTTCTTT. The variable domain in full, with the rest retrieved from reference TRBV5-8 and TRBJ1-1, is EAGVTQSPTHLIKTRGQQATLRCSPISGHTSVYWYQQALGLGLQFLLWYDEGEERNRGNFPPRFSGRQFPNYSSELNVNALELEDSALYLCASSLRRNTEAFFGQGTRLTVV.

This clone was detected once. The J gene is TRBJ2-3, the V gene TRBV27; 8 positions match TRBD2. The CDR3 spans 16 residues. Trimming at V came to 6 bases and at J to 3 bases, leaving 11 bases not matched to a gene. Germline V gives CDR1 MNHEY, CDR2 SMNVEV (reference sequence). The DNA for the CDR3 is TGTGCCAGCAGCCTACTTAGCGGGATAGGGACAGATACGCAGTATTTT. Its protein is CASSLLSGIGTDTQYF.

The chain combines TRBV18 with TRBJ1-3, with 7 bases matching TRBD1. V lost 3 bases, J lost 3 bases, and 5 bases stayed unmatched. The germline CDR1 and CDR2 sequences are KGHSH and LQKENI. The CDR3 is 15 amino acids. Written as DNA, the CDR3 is TGTGCCAGCTCACCCCCAGGGGGTAATGGAAACACCATATATTTT. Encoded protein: CASSPPGGNGNTIYF.

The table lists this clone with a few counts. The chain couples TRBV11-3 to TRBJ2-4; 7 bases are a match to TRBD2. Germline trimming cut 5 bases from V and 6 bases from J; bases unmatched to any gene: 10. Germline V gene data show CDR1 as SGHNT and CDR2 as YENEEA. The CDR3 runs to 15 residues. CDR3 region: CASSPGGGRSNIQYF. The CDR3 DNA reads TGTGCCAGCAGCCCGGGAGGAGGCAGGTCAAACATTCAGTACTTC.

DNA of the CDR3: TGTGCCAGCAGCTTAAAGGACAGAAGCGAGCAGTACTTC. This encodes CASSLKDRSEQYF. The gene calls are TRBV11-1 and TRBJ2-7; possible D gene TRBD1, 6 bases. CDR3 length: 13 residues. Trimming pared 2 bases from V and 6 bases from J, leaving 11 bases between. Germline assignment: CDR1 SGHAT and CDR2 FQDESV (reference sequence). Full variable domain (remainder filled in from reference TRBV11-1 and TRBJ2-7): EAEVAQSPRYKITEKSQAVAFWCDPISGHATLYWYRQILGQGPELLVQFQDESVVDDSQLPKDRFSAERLKGVDSTLKIQPAELGDSAMYLCASSLKDRSEQYFGPGTRLTVT.

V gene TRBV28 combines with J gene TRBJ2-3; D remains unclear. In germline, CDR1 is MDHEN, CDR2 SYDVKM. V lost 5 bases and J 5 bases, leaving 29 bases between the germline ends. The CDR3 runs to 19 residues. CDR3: CASSRRQAPSGWVRDTQYF. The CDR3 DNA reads TGTGCCAGCAGTCGGCGCCAAGCTCCTTCCGGGTGGGTAAGAGATACGCAGTATTTT.

CDR3 coding DNA: TGTGCCGTCCGCTTGCGGGTCAGCACAGATACGCAGTATTTT. It specifies CAVRLRVSTDTQYF. The genes are TRBV28 and TRBJ2-3, with D perhaps TRBD2 (5 bases). Trimming pared 11 bases from V and 0 bases from J, leaving 15 bases between. CDR3 length: 14 amino acids. Germline V gene sequence: CDR1 MDHEN, CDR2 SYDVKM.

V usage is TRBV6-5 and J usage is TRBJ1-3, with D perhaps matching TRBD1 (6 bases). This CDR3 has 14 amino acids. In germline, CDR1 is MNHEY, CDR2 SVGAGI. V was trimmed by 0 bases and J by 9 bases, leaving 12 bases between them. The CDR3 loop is CASSYSGGDSTIYF. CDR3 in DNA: TGTGCCAGCAGTTACTCAGGGGGTGATAGCACCATATATTTT.

CDR3 loop: CASSAQGESNEKLFF. As DNA, the CDR3 is TGTGCCAGCAGTGCTCAGGGGGAGTCTAATGAAAAACTGTTTTTT. The V gene is TRBV2, the J gene TRBJ1-4; the match to TRBD1 covers 7 bases. V lost 4 bases and J lost 3; bases outside the gene matches: 5. This CDR3 has 15 residues. The germline CDR1 and CDR2 sequences are SNHLY and FYNNEI.

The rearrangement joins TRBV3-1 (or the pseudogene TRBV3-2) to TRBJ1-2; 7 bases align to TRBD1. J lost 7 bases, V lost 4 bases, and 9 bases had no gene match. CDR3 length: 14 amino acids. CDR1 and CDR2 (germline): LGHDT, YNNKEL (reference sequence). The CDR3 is CASSRTTGSGGYTF. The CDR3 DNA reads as TGTGCCAGCAGCCGGACGACAGGGTCTGGTGGCTACACCTTC.